This T cell receptor (beta chain) was obtained from a study of read filtering for tumor transcriptome and immune sequencing. Ten or more counts support this clonotype. This CDR3 has 15 residues. V was trimmed by 2 bases and J by 2 bases, leaving 11 bases between them. Germline V lookup: CDR1 SGHKS, CDR2 YYEKEE (reference sequence). This library used about 360 ng RNA and molecular barcoded adaptors spanning alpha/delta and beta/gamma chains. TCRdb ran MiXCR on the reads and lists one entry per CDR3 protein. The sample contains approximately 140,000 distinct CDR3 sequences, less than 15% of which appear only once.

V and J are TRBV5-5 and TRBJ2-1; D is perhaps TRBD2 (6 bases). This TCR came from a donor aged 40 or older with multiple myeloma. Sequencing input: a population of CD138-negative cells sorted from bone marrow. The CDR3 here is CASSFRLGTYNEQFF. The CDR3 nucleotides are TGTGCCAGCAGCTTTCGACTAGGGACCTACAATGAGCAGTTCTTC.